This T cell receptor beta chain is drawn from a study of regulatory T cells in long-lasting Graves disease. Deletions cut 2 bases from V and 4 bases from J, with 17 bases between. The CDR3 is 16 amino acids. From germline, CDR1 is MNHEY and CDR2 SVGAGI. Through Arm-PCR of CDR3 regions and iRepertoire HTBI primers, TCR beta libraries were built. In TCRdb, the multiplex PCR reads were re-called with MiXCR into one record per CDR3 protein. The sample records about 340,000 distinct CDR3 sequences, about 18% being singletons. Time point of the sample: persistent/refractory GD, antithyroid drugs over 5 years with positive TRAb. Following extraction of RNA from PBMCs, that RNA was used to make the TCR library. Many counts were recorded for this clonotype. What it binds is not known. Findings of the study overall: Lower TCR diversity was seen in persistent Graves' patients than in newly diagnosed ones.

The sequences come from peripheral blood mononuclear cells (PBMCs), collected when the disease was refractory, from a patient treated with antithyroid drugs. The clonotype originates from a female donor with Graves disease. The V and J genes are TRBV6-5 and TRBJ2-5, with a weak D call TRBD2 (5 bases). The CDR3 DNA sequence: TGTGCCAGCAGTTACCGGCTAGCTGGGAAGGGAGAGACCCAGTACTTC. Protein sequence: CASSYRLAGKGETQYF.